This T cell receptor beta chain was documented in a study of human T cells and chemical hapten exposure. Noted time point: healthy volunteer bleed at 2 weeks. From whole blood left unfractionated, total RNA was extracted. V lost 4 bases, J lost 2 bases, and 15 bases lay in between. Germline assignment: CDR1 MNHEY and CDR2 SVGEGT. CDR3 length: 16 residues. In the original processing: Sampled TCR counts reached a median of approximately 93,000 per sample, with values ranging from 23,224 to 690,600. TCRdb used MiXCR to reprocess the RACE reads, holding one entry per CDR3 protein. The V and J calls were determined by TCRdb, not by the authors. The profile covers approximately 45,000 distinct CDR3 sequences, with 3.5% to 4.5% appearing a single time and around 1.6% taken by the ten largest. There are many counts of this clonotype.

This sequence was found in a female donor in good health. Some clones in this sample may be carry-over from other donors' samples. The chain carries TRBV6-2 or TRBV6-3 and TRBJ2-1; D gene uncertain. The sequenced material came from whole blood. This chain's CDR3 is CASSSPLAETYNEQFF. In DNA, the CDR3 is TGTGCCAGCAGTTCCCCTCTGGCAGAAACCTACAATGAGCAGTTCTTC.